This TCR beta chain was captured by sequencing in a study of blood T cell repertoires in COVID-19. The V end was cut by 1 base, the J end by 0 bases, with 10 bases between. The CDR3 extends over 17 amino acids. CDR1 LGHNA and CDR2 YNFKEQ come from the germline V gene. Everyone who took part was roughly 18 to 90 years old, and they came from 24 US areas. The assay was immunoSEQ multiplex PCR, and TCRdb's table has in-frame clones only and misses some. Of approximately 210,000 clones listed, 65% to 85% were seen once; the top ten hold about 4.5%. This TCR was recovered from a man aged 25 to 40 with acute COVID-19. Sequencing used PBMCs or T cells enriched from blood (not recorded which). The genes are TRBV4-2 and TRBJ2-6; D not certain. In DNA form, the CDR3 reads TGTGCCAGCAGCCAAGTAAGCCGAAGCTCTGGGGCCAACGTCCTGACTTTC. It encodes CASSQVSRSSGANVLTF.